The source of this T cell receptor beta chain is a study of molecular identifiers for immune sequencing clone quantification. This clonotype showed up just a few times. Previously described methods and listed TCR primers were employed for the bulk TCR libraries. TCRdb reanalysed the PCR reads using MiXCR and keeps one entry per CDR3 protein. Of under 600,000 distinct CDR3 sequences listed, around a fifth are singletons. The TCR comes from a human donor in good health. Some libraries in this study had Jurkat cell RNA spiked in. Sequences were obtained from naive CD8+ T cells from blood, with Jurkat cell RNA spiked in. Subset described: FACS-sorted CD8+CD4-CCR7+CD45RA+ naive T cells.

This CDR3 reads CASSPVTGDTEAFF. In DNA form, the CDR3 reads TGTGCCAGCAGCCCAGTGACGGGGGACACTGAAGCTTTCTTT. The chain links TRBV7-9 to TRBJ1-1, with TRBD1 as a possible D gene (5 bases). Between the trimmed V and J ends, which lost 5 bases and 3 bases, there was a span of 13 bases. Germline V gene sequence: CDR1 SEHNR, CDR2 FQNEAQ (reference sequence). The CDR3 spans 14 residues.